The clone carrying this T cell receptor (beta chain) was detected once. This sample was included in a study of T cell changes during pregnancy in multiple sclerosis. CDR1 and CDR2 (germline): SGHNT, YYREEE (reference sequence). V was trimmed by 3 bases and J by 1 base, leaving 10 bases between them. This CDR3 has 14 residues. Assay: immunoSEQ multiplex PCR; the TCRdb copy retains only in-frame clones and omits some. Here the sample spans some 20,000 clones, under 95% being singletons. The V gene is TRBV5-4, the J gene TRBJ2-5, with a possible D match to TRBD2 (6 bases). This specimen consisted of CD4+ T cells from peripheral blood mononuclear cells, obtained in the third trimester of pregnancy. The sequence came from a female donor in good health, enrolled as a control in a pregnancy study. This CDR3 is CASSSLEGQETQYF. Here the CDR3 DNA reads TGTGCCAGCAGCTCCTTGGAGGGCCAAGAGACCCAGTACTTC.